Listed below are T cell receptor beta chains from one sample, sequenced in a study of blood T cell repertoires in COVID-19. The data were produced by immunoSEQ multiplex PCR, yet TCRdb's version contains in-frame clones alone and is incomplete. Of 50,000 or so clones in the sample, over 75% were seen once. The sequencing input was peripheral blood. These TCRs come from a human donor in a cohort sampled during active COVID-19. Both conserved end residues are part of each CDR3. A D gene is named only where the DNA matches it firmly. Expanded clones get a size class; other rows say once, few or many, or leave the size out.

. | TRBJ2-7 | TRBV12-3/TRBV12-4 | . | TGTGCCAGCAGTTTAGCCCAGAACTACGAGCAGTACTTC | CASSLAQNYEQYF
. | TRBJ2-1 | TRBV7-8 | TRBD1 | TGTGCCAGCAGCCTTATGACCGGGACAGCTTACAATGAGCAGTTCTTC | CASSLMTGTAYNEQFF
. | TRBJ1-2 | TRBV6-5 | . | TGTGCCAGCACCCAACCAGGGGCGTTGCATGGCTACACCTTC | CASTQPGALHGYTF
. | TRBJ2-4 | TRBV15 | . | TGTGCCACCAGCAGAGATTGGGGAGTAGCCAAAAACATTCAGTACTTC | CATSRDWGVAKNIQYF
. | TRBJ2-3 | TRBV19 | TRBD2 | TGTGCCAGTAGTAGCCGAGTGGGGACTAGCGAGGATACGCAGTATTTT | CASSSRVGTSEDTQYF
. | TRBJ2-2 | TRBV13 | TRBD2 | TGTGCCAGCAGCCCTAGCGGGGGGGCCGTCGGGGAGCTGTTTTTT | CASSPSGGAVGELFF
. | TRBJ2-7 | TRBV27 | . | TGTGCCAGCAGTTTAGGCCAGGCCCACGAGCAGTACTTC | CASSLGQAHEQYF
. | TRBJ1-1 | TRBV25-1 | . | TGTGCCAGCAGTGAAAGCCCTAGGAAAGCTTTCTTT | CASSESPRKAFF
. | TRBJ2-6 | TRBV27 | TRBD1 | TGTGCCAGCACCGAGCAGACAGGGACTGGGGCCAACGTCCTGACTTTC | CASTEQTGTGANVLTF
. | TRBJ2-7 | TRBV9 | TRBD1 | TGTGCCAGCAGCCCCCGGGACAGAGACTACGAGCAGTACTTC | CASSPRDRDYEQYF
once | TRBJ2-3 | TRBV9 | . | TGTGCCAGCAGCGTAGTCCCGGGTAGCACAGATACGCAGTATTTT | CASSVVPGSTDTQYF
. | TRBJ2-1 | TRBV11-2 | TRBD2 | TGTGCCAGCAGCGGGCCGGGACTAGCGTCCTCCTACAATGAGCAGTTCTTC | CASSGPGLASSYNEQFF
. | TRBJ2-7 | TRBV25-1 | . | TGTGCCAGCAGTGAATTCCCGGAGGGGAGGACCTACGAGCAGTACTTC | CASSEFPEGRTYEQYF
once | TRBJ2-7 | TRBV27 | TRBD2 | TGTGCCAGCAGTTTAACCCCGGGGGGCGAGCAGTACTTC | CASSLTPGGEQYF
once | TRBJ2-2 | TRBV5-1 | . | TGCGCCAGCAGTGTGGGCGTTAACACCGGGGAGCTGTTTTTT | CASSVGVNTGELFF
. | TRBJ1-2 | TRBV27 | . | TGTGCCAGCAGTTTATCTGAGAGAGCTAACTATGGCTACACCTTC | CASSLSERANYGYTF
. | TRBJ2-7 | TRBV18 | . | TGTGCCAGCTCACCACCGGGAGCCTACGAGCAGTACTTC | CASSPPGAYEQYF
. | TRBJ1-2 | TRBV10-3 | TRBD1 | TGTGCCAGCACAGGGGAAGCTAACTATGGCTACACCTTC | CASTGEANYGYTF
once | TRBJ2-7 | TRBV30 | TRBD1 | TGTGCCCGGGCTCATCCTGCCGGGACAGGGGTCTACGAGCAGTACTTC | CARAHPAGTGVYEQYF
. | TRBJ2-7 | TRBV27 | . | TGTGCCAGCAGTTTTAGAGGTATCGACGAGCAGTACTTC | CASSFRGIDEQYF
. | TRBJ1-1 | TRBV6-2/TRBV6-3 | TRBD1 | TGTGCCAGCAGTCCCACAGGGGGCACTGAAGCTTTCTTT | CASSPTGGTEAFF
. | TRBJ2-7 | TRBV18 | TRBD2 | TGTGCCAGCTCACCAGGATTAGCGGGAACCTACGAGCAGTACTTC | CASSPGLAGTYEQYF
. | TRBJ2-5 | TRBV28 | . | TGTGCCAGCAGTTTTGGTGACCCTAGGGAGACCCAGTACTTC | CASSFGDPRETQYF
few | TRBJ2-5 | TRBV7-8 | TRBD2 | TGTGCCAGCAGCCACCAGCGGGGGAGCCAAGAGACCCAGTACTTC | CASSHQRGSQETQYF
. | TRBJ1-6 | TRBV19 | TRBD1 | TGTGCCAGTAGTCTACAGGGGGCGAGAAATTCACCCCTCCACTTT | CASSLQGARNSPLHF
. | TRBJ1-2 | TRBV6-5 | . | TGTGCCAGCAGTTACTCGCAGGGCCGCGATGGCTACACCTTC | CASSYSQGRDGYTF
. | TRBJ2-4 | TRBV28 | . | TGTGCCAGCAGTTTATTTCAGGGCTCTCGAGTTAGGAACATTCAGTACTTC | CASSLFQGSRVRNIQYF
. | TRBJ2-1 | TRBV28 | TRBD1 | TGTGCCAGCAACTCGCCGGGGACAGTGTACAATGAGCAGTTCTTC | CASNSPGTVYNEQFF
. | TRBJ1-1 | TRBV19 | . | TGTGCCAGTAAGTTTAGGGGGGAAGCTTTCTTT | CASKFRGEAFF
few | TRBJ2-5 | TRBV5-1 | TRBD1 | TGCGCCAGCAGCACGCGGACAGGGGTGGAGGAGACCCAGTACTTC | CASSTRTGVEETQYF
. | TRBJ2-7 | TRBV10-3 | TRBD2 | TGTGCCATCATGTCTAGCGGGAGCTACGAGCAGTACTTC | CAIMSSGSYEQYF
. | TRBJ2-7 | TRBV19 | TRBD2 | TGTGCCAGTATCCCCTGGGGTCCGATAACTAGCGGGAGATGTATTTACTACGAGCAGTACTTC | CASIPWGPITSGRCIYYEQYF
. | TRBJ1-5 | TRBV5-1 | . | TGCGCCAGCAGCTTGTATGCGAATCAGCCCCAGCATTTT | CASSLYANQPQHF
. | TRBJ1-1 | TRBV9 | . | TGTGCCAGCAGCGTAGCAGGGAAGAACACTGAAGCTTTCTTT | CASSVAGKNTEAFF
once | TRBJ2-6 | TRBV18 | TRBD1 | TGTGCCAGCTCCCTCCTGGGACAGAAAGGCCCTGGGGCCAACGTCCTGACTTTC | CASSLLGQKGPGANVLTF
. | TRBJ2-2 | TRBV10-2 | TRBD1 | TGCGCCAGCAGCGGACAGGGAGGTTACGGGGAGCTGTTTTTT | CASSGQGGYGELFF
. | TRBJ2-7 | TRBV9 | TRBD2 | TGTGCCAGCAGCGCACCGGGACTAGCGCACGAGCAGTACTTC | CASSAPGLAHEQYF
. | TRBJ2-3 | TRBV10-1 | TRBD2 | TGCGCCAGCAGTGGGGACCAAGGACTAGCGATCACAGATACGCAGTATTTT | CASSGDQGLAITDTQYF
. | TRBJ1-1 | TRBV6-4 | TRBD1 | TGTGCCAGCTCCCCCAGGACAGGCGCCCTTGAAGCTTTCTTT | CASSPRTGALEAFF
. | TRBJ1-1 | TRBV5-1 | TRBD1 | TGCGCCAGCAGCCTGAGGGGACAGGGGGGAACTGAAGCTTTCTTT | CASSLRGQGGTEAFF
. | TRBJ2-5 | TRBV29-1 | . | TGCAGCGTTGAAGATCAGGCGGGGAAAGAGACCCAGTACTTC | CSVEDQAGKETQYF
. | TRBJ2-3 | TRBV2 | TRBD1 | TGTGCCAGCACGGCCCAACAGGGGACAACAGATACGCAGTATTTT | CASTAQQGTTDTQYF
. | TRBJ2-5 | TRBV9 | TRBD1 | TGTGCCAGCAGCGTAGGAGCACAGGGGTCGGAGACCCAGTACTTC | CASSVGAQGSETQYF
. | TRBJ2-5 | TRBV10-3 | . | TGTGCCATCAGTGAGCTTCAAGAGACCCAGTACTTC | CAISELQETQYF
. | TRBJ1-2 | TRBV9 | . | TGTGCCAGCAGCGTAGTTTCCGGGGGAAGTGGCTACACCTTC | CASSVVSGGSGYTF
. | TRBJ2-7 | TRBV19 | TRBD1 | TGTGCCAGTAGTAGGGACAGGGTAAAAAACTCCTACGAGCAGTACTTC | CASSRDRVKNSYEQYF
. | TRBJ1-1 | TRBV6-5 | TRBD1 | TGTGCCAGCAGACCGGGACAGGGCGGGAGTGAAGCTTTCTTT | CASRPGQGGSEAFF
. | TRBJ2-7 | TRBV27 | . | TGTGCCAGCAGTTTAAAGATGTACTCTAGCTCCTACGAGCAGTACTTC | CASSLKMYSSSYEQYF
. | TRBJ2-1 | TRBV27 | TRBD2 | TGTGCCAGCAGTTTGGTGGCTAGCGGGAGGTTCAATGAGCAGTTCTTC | CASSLVASGRFNEQFF
. | TRBJ1-2 | TRBV10-2 | . | TGCGCCAGCAGTGTTGCCGGGTCTGATGGCTACACCTTC | CASSVAGSDGYTF
few | TRBJ1-1 | TRBV27 | . | TGTGCCAGCAGTTCCCCGAACGCAGGGAACACTGAAGCTTTCTTT | CASSSPNAGNTEAFF
. | TRBJ1-5 | TRBV7-9 | . | TGTGCCAGCAGCCCGGGGGGCAATCAGCCCCAGCATTTT | CASSPGGNQPQHF
. | TRBJ2-1 | TRBV24-1 | TRBD2 | TGTGCCACCAGTGATTTTACCAGCGGGAAGACCCATGAGCAGTTCTTC | CATSDFTSGKTHEQFF
. | TRBJ1-2 | TRBV3-1/TRBV3-2 | TRBD1 | TGTGCCAGCAGCTTGCTCCAGGGGGCGGTTCAGGTTGGCTACACCTTC | CASSLLQGAVQVGYTF
. | TRBJ1-1 | TRBV7-3 | . | TGTGCCAGCAGCTTAACGCGGAACACTGAAGCTTTCTTT | CASSLTRNTEAFF